What follows is one TCR beta chain and its context. These data belong to a study of T cell responses to AZD1222 COVID-19 vaccine. This CDR3 contains 12 residues. Germline loops: CDR1 MDHEN, CDR2 SYDVKM. Unmatched junction bases numbered 10, after V lost 11 bases and J lost 7 bases. TCRdb's table, derived via immunoSEQ multiplex PCR, lists solely in-frame clones and lacks some. Among roughly 100,000 clones listed, about 91% were seen once. The gene calls are TRBV28 and TRBJ2-5; TRBD2 agrees at 7 bases. This material consisted of peripheral blood, taken 28 days after the second AZD1222 dose. The clonotype originates from an adult who received the AZD1222 COVID-19 vaccine. The CDR3 sequence is CAGQRPGGTQYF. In DNA form, the CDR3 reads TGTGCCGGGCAGCGCCCGGGGGGGACCCAGTACTTC. Together with reference TRBV28 and TRBJ2-5, the CDR3 gives the full variable domain: DVKVTQSSRYLVKRTGEKVFLECVQDMDHENMFWYRQDPGLGLRLIYFSYDVKMKEKGDIPEGYSVSREKKERFSLILESASTNQTSMYLCAGQRPGGTQYFGPGTRLLVL.